This TCR beta chain was identified in a study of identical twins. No donor was unhealthy or non-Caucasian. TCRdb passed the 5' RACE reads through MiXCR, listing each CDR3 protein once. The sample lists about 520,000 distinct CDR3 sequences; 22% were seen once. This clonotype was counted a few times. These data were likewise used in another study, on T cells expressing NK-cell markers. That source notes: NKG2C+ dominant clonotypes from 5 or 6 donors made up roughly 1.0-7.0% of CD8+ T cells.

The TCR sequence derives from a woman between 18 and 29 years old in good health. Sequenced material: CD4+ T cells sorted from blood.

The CDR3 DNA sequence: TGTGCCAGCAGTGACAGGGAAGGAGCTTTCTTT. Translation: CASSDREGAFF. This chain links TRBV2 with TRBJ1-1; tentative D call: TRBD1 (5 bases). There are 11 residues in the CDR3. Per germline, CDR1 SNHLY and CDR2 FYNNEI. Trimming left V 3 bases short and J 10 bases short, with 9 bases between.